The 28 T cell receptor beta chains in this list originate from one sample, sequenced in a study of sequential checkpoint blockade in melanoma. Data came from immunoSEQ multiplex PCR; TCRdb stores just in-frame clones and leaves some out. The sample has tens of thousands of clones, about 88% seen once. Treatment defined: randomized to nivolumab then ipilimumab (arm A) or the reverse (arm B). Sequenced material: CD8+ T cells sorted from blood (inferred from file names), taken from a patient given nivolumab and ipilimumab in sequence. These receptors were collected from a human donor with melanoma.

The chain employs TRBV4-2 and TRBJ2-5, with D unclear. In germline, CDR1 is LGHNA, CDR2 YNFKEQ. CDR3 size: 12 residues. With 5 bases removed from V and 3 bases from J, the gap between germline ends came to 7 bases. The CDR3 coding sequence is TGTGCCAGCAGCAAGTACAAAGAGACCCAGTACTTC. Encoded protein: CASSKYKETQYF.

This clone showed up just once. The rearrangement links TRBV13 to TRBJ1-5; D uncertain. Germline V gene sequence: CDR1 PRHDT, CDR2 FYEKMQ (reference sequence). CDR3 size: 15 residues. The V and J ends lost 3 bases and 2 bases respectively, with 11 bases between them. The CDR3 coding sequence is TGTGCCAGCAGCTTGGGGAGAATTGGCAATCAGCCCCAGCATTTT. This gives the protein CASSLGRIGNQPQHF.

This chain joins TRBV30 and TRBJ2-1; 9 bases are a match to TRBD2. CDR1 is GTSNPN and CDR2 is SVGIG in the germline V gene (reference sequence). This CDR3 has 15 residues. After removal of 0 bases from V and 3 bases from J, the junction contained 3 bases not matched to a gene. The DNA for the CDR3 is TGTGCCTGGAGTGTTGCTAGCGGGGTCTACAATGAGCAGTTCTTC. Its translation is CAWSVASGVYNEQFF.

The J gene is TRBJ1-5, the V gene TRBV10-3; maybe TRBD1 (5 bases). The V gene's germline CDR1 is ENHRY and CDR2 SYGVKD. Trimming took off 5 bases at V and 6 bases at J, with 11 bases between the two ends. The CDR3 runs to 13 residues. In DNA form, the CDR3 reads TGTGCCATCAGTCTCGACGGGGGTCAGCCCCAGCATTTT. Encoded protein: CAISLDGGQPQHF.

This chain uses TRBV15 with TRBJ2-1; 7 nucleotides line up with TRBD2. Germline V gives CDR1 LNHNV, CDR2 YYDKDF (reference sequence). The CDR3 loop spans 17 amino acids. With V trimmed by 1 base and J by 8 bases, 14 bases remained unmatched. The CDR3 sequence is CATSRAGDYRPGDEQFF. CDR3 DNA sequence: TGTGCCACCAGCAGAGCCGGGGACTACCGGCCGGGGGATGAGCAGTTCTTC.

The CDR3 sequence is CASSDSPGASGSTQYF. As DNA, the CDR3 is TGTGCCAGCAGTGACTCGCCAGGGGCTAGCGGGAGTACGCAGTATTTT. The V call is TRBV6-4, the J call TRBJ2-3; 10 nucleotides match TRBD2. Trimming took 0 bases from V and 8 from J; bases not matched to a gene: 8. The CDR3 extends over 16 amino acids. Per the germline V gene, CDR1 is MRHNA and CDR2 is SNTAGT.

V usage is TRBV30 and J usage is TRBJ2-7; 7 bases fit TRBD1. The germline CDR1 and CDR2 sequences are GTSNPN and SVGIG (reference sequence). Trimming took 2 bases from V and 3 from J; bases not matched to a gene: 7. The CDR3 is 14 residues long. The CDR3 DNA sequence: TGTGCCTGGAGTACCGACAGGGTCAACTACGAGCAGTACTTC. Its translation: CAWSTDRVNYEQYF. The variable domain in full, completed from reference TRBV30 and TRBJ2-7, reads SQTIHQWPATLVQPVGSPLSLECTVEGTSNPNLYWYRQAAGRGLQLLFYSVGIGQISSEVPQNLSASRPQDRQFILSSKKLLLSDSGFYLCAWSTDRVNYEQYFGPGTRLTVT.

J is TRBJ2-7 and V is TRBV18; TRBD2 is a possible D gene (6 bases). This CDR3 comprises 15 residues. Trimming left V 3 bases short and J 3 bases short, with 15 bases between. The germline V gene has CDR1 KGHSH and CDR2 LQKENI. The CDR3 protein is CASSPETGTLYEQYF. The CDR3 region has the DNA TGTGCCAGCTCACCCGAAACCGGGACTCTCTACGAGCAGTACTTC.

J is TRBJ1-6 and V is TRBV27; D call uncertain. Trimming shortened V by 3 bases and J by 8 bases, and 8 bases separated the two germline ends. The CDR3 extends over 13 amino acids. Germline V gene sequence: CDR1 MNHEY, CDR2 SMNVEV (reference sequence). The chain's CDR3 is CASSLGADSPLHF. As DNA, the CDR3 is TGTGCCAGCAGTTTGGGAGCCGATTCACCCCTCCACTTT.

This clone was seen more than once but under ten times. This chain joins TRBV28 and TRBJ2-3; the D gene is possibly TRBD2 (7 bases). This CDR3 has 15 residues. CDR1 is MDHEN, CDR2 SYDVKM, per germline. The V end was cut by 3 bases, the J end by 3 bases, with 13 bases between. The CDR3 region is CASSLGGGQTDTQYF. The CDR3, as DNA: TGTGCCAGCAGTTTGGGGGGGGGCCAGACAGATACGCAGTATTTT.

The gene calls are TRBV27 and TRBJ2-1, with TRBD2 matching over 8 bases. This CDR3 is 16 amino acids long. The germline gives CDR1 MNHEY, CDR2 SMNVEV (reference sequence). V trimming: 1 base; J trimming: 1 base; junction bases outside the gene matches: 3. CDR3 residues: CASSLFSSGSYNEQFF. DNA for the CDR3: TGTGCCAGCAGTTTATTTTCTAGCGGGTCCTACAATGAGCAGTTCTTC.

The chain joins TRBV18 to TRBJ2-4, with TRBD1 as a possible D gene (6 bases). This CDR3 is 15 amino acids long. V shed 3 bases and J shed 2 bases, with 11 bases lying between them. Germline V CDR1 and CDR2: KGHSH, LQKENI. CDR3 DNA sequence: TGTGCCAGCTCACCCCTACAGGGTACCAAAAACATTCAGTACTTC. As protein: CASSPLQGTKNIQYF.

The rearrangement joins TRBV13 to TRBJ2-3; 8 bases align to TRBD2. Germline V gene data show CDR1 as PRHDT and CDR2 as FYEKMQ (reference sequence). The CDR3 consists of 15 residues. Trimming at V came to 1 base and at J to 1 base, leaving 1 base not matched to a gene. The CDR3 bases are TGTGCCAGCAGCTTAGCCGGGGGGGGCACAGATACGCAGTATTTT. Protein: CASSLAGGGTDTQYF.

J is TRBJ2-7 and V is TRBV27; D may be TRBD2 (6 bases). Germline assignment: CDR1 MNHEY and CDR2 SMNVEV (reference sequence). The CDR3 totals 12 residues. V was trimmed by 0 bases and J by 8 bases, leaving 8 bases between them. CDR3 DNA sequence: TGTGCCAGCAGTTTATCTGGGGGGAAGCAGTACTTC. It encodes CASSLSGGKQYF.

The chain uses TRBV6-5 and TRBJ2-3, with TRBD2 as a possible D gene (5 bases). The germline CDR1 and CDR2 sequences are MNHEY and SVGAGI. This CDR3 contains 12 residues. Trimming stripped 6 bases from V and 11 bases from J, with 15 bases between. The CDR3 region has the DNA TGTGCCAGCAGCCCCCCACTCGAGGGGCAGTATTTT. It yields the protein CASSPPLEGQYF.

The chain carries TRBV18 and TRBJ2-5; D perhaps matches TRBD1 (6 bases). Trimming left V 0 bases short and J 0 bases short, with 11 bases between. Germline CDR1 reads KGHSH; CDR2 reads LQKENI. The CDR3 has 16 amino acids. The CDR3 coding sequence is TGTGCCAGCTCACCACCTACAGGGTATGACCAAGAGACCCAGTACTTC. Translation gives CASSPPTGYDQETQYF.

The chain links TRBV11-2 to TRBJ2-7; no definite D call. Germline V gives CDR1 SGHAT, CDR2 FQNNGV. CDR3 length: 13 amino acids. Trimming pared 3 bases from V and 0 bases from J, leaving 6 bases between. The CDR3 DNA reads as TGTGCCAGCAGCTTCGACATCTCCTACGAGCAGTACGTC. Its protein product is CASSFDISYEQYV.

The DNA of the CDR3 is TGTGCCAGCAGCTTAGGAGGGTGGGAGCAGTACTTC. Translated: CASSLGGWEQYF. This chain connects TRBV7-9 to TRBJ2-7; possibly TRBD2 for D (5 bases). V lost 1 base to trimming and J lost 7 bases, with 8 bases between them. Per the germline V gene, CDR1 is SEHNR and CDR2 is FQNEAQ (reference sequence). This CDR3 has 12 amino acids. The variable domain in full, completed from reference TRBV7-9 and TRBJ2-7, reads DTGVSQNPRHKITKRGQNVTFRCDPISEHNRLYWYRQTLGQGPEFLTYFQNEAQLEKSRLLSDRFSAERPKGSFSTLEIQRTEQGDSAMYLCASSLGGWEQYFGPGTRLTVT.

The gene calls are TRBV5-4 and TRBJ2-2; 7 nucleotides match TRBD1. Germline assignment: CDR1 SGHNT and CDR2 YYREEE (reference sequence). J gave up 5 bases and V 2 bases, and 3 bases lay outside the gene matches. The CDR3 consists of 14 residues. The CDR3 DNA follows: TGTGCCAGCAGCTTAGAGACAGGGACCGGGGAGCTGTTTTTT. The encoded protein is CASSLETGTGELFF.

The chain is built from TRBV16 and TRBJ1-2; 9 bases map to TRBD1. CDR1 and CDR2 from the germline V gene are KGHSY and FQNENV. With 1 base clipped from V and 5 bases from J, the junction kept 11 bases outside the gene matches. The CDR3 is made up of 17 amino acids. The CDR3 DNA is TGTGCCAGCAGCCAATGGAGCGATGGGACAGGGAAGTATGGCTACACCTTC. It is translated as CASSQWSDGTGKYGYTF.

This clone came up once. The rearrangement links TRBV27 to TRBJ2-7; 10 bases fit TRBD2. The CDR3 sequence is 14 residues long. V was clipped by 6 bases and J by 1 base; unmatched bases: 3. Germline assignment: CDR1 MNHEY and CDR2 SMNVEV (reference sequence). CDR3 coding DNA: TGTGCCAGCAGCCAGCGGGGGGGTTCCTACGAGCAGTACGTC. Protein: CASSQRGGSYEQYV.

This chain links TRBV5-6 with TRBJ2-5, with D tentatively TRBD2 (5 bases). This CDR3 is 15 amino acids long. Germline CDR1 SGHDT, CDR2 YYEEEE. V lost 4 bases and J 3 bases, leaving 16 bases between the germline ends. CDR3 in amino acids: CASSPTQDGKETQYF. The DNA for the CDR3 is TGTGCCAGCAGCCCCACCCAGGACGGGAAAGAGACCCAGTACTTC.

CDR3 sequence reads: CASSFGDSTFYEQYF. The CDR3 DNA is TGTGCCAGCAGCTTTGGGGACTCGACGTTCTACGAGCAGTACTTC. This chain links TRBV5-6 with TRBJ2-7, with D possibly being TRBD2 (6 bases). CDR3 length: 15 amino acids. Germline values: CDR1 SGHDT, CDR2 YYEEEE. Trimming stripped 2 bases from V and 3 bases from J, with 15 bases between.

V and J are TRBV4-1 and TRBJ2-5; 8 bases align to TRBD2. J was trimmed by 5 bases and V by 0 bases; bases with no gene match: 8. The CDR3 length is 16 residues. Per the germline V gene, CDR1 is MGHRA and CDR2 is YSYEKL. The CDR3 sequence is CASSQDRGGSLETQYF. The CDR3 coding sequence is TGCGCCAGCAGCCAAGATCGGGGGGGCTCCCTGGAGACCCAGTACTTC.

The V gene is TRBV5-4, the J gene TRBJ2-7; weak D call: TRBD2 (6 bases). CDR3 size: 15 residues. The V gene lost 3 bases and the J gene lost 4 bases, with 17 bases spanning the gap. Germline V CDR1 and CDR2: SGHNT, YYREEE (reference sequence). The DNA for the CDR3 is TGTGCCAGCAGCTATAGTGGAGGGAGCACGTACGAGCAGTACTTC. It yields the protein CASSYSGGSTYEQYF.

This clone was found once. The genes are TRBV29-1 and TRBJ2-3; D remains ambiguous. V was clipped by 7 bases and J by 2 bases, with 19 bases between them. This CDR3 has 15 residues. CDR1 SQVTM and CDR2 ANQGSEA come from the germline V gene. DNA for the CDR3: TGCAGCGCCCTCTCCCGGGTTCTAACCACAGATACGCAGTATTTT. Translating gives CSALSRVLTTDTQYF.

CDR3 region: CASRIQKGGKDTEAFF. The CDR3 coding sequence is TGTGCCAGCAGAATTCAAAAAGGGGGTAAGGACACTGAAGCTTTCTTT. J is TRBJ1-1 and V is TRBV27, with D possibly being TRBD1 (6 bases). Trimming cost V 6 bases and J 3 bases, with 20 bases left between them. CDR1 MNHEY and CDR2 SMNVEV come from the germline V gene (reference sequence). This CDR3 comprises 16 residues.

V gene TRBV4-1 combines with J gene TRBJ1-2; weak D call: TRBD1 (6 bases). This CDR3 spans 15 amino acids. V gave up 3 bases and J gave up 5 bases, with 16 bases separating them. Germline values: CDR1 MGHRA, CDR2 YSYEKL. CDR3 residues: CASSHPGQSIYGYTF. The CDR3 nucleotides are TGCGCCAGCAGCCACCCCGGACAGAGTATATATGGCTACACCTTC.